A selection of T cell receptor beta chains follows, all from one sample in a study of blood T cell repertoires in COVID-19. Clones were sequenced by immunoSEQ multiplex PCR, and TCRdb holds only the in-frame ones, with some missing. The sample lists approximately 300,000 clones, around 80% seen once, with approximately 1.1% in the top ten. The sequenced material came from peripheral blood. The receptors here all came from a woman between 45 and 60 years old with acute or convalescent COVID-19. CDR3s include the opening cysteine and the closing phenylalanine or tryptophan. The D gene is left open where the match is weak. Expanded clones get a size class; other rows say once, few or many, or leave the size out.

once | NA | TRBJ2-5 | TRBV7-2 | CASSLVRAFQETQYF | TGTGCCAGCAGCTTAGTGAGGGCGTTCCAAGAGACCCAGTACTTC
NA | NA | TRBJ1-1 | TRBV30 | CAWNAGENTEAFF | TGTGCCTGGAATGCAGGGGAAAACACTGAAGCTTTCTTT
NA | TRBD1 | TRBJ1-1 | TRBV4-1 | CASSLQSDRESEAFF | TGCGCCAGCAGCCTCCAATCGGACAGGGAGTCTGAAGCTTTCTTT
NA | NA | TRBJ1-2 | TRBV6-4 | CASSGPRGANYGYTF | TGTGCCAGCAGCGGCCCCCGGGGGGCCAACTATGGCTACACCTTC
once | NA | TRBJ2-5 | TRBV9 | CASSAGLTMRETQYF | TGTGCCAGCAGTGCGGGACTCACTATGAGAGAGACCCAGTACTTC
NA | NA | TRBJ1-5 | TRBV14 | CASSQGHNQPQHF | TGTGCCAGCAGCCAAGGACATAATCAGCCCCAGCATTTT
NA | NA | TRBJ1-4 | TRBV11-2 | CASSWRTTNEKLFF | TGTGCCAGCAGCTGGAGAACAACTAATGAAAAACTGTTTTTT
NA | NA | TRBJ2-1 | TRBV30 | CAWSEGDYNEQFF | TGTGCCTGGAGTGAGGGAGACTACAATGAGCAGTTCTTC
NA | NA | TRBJ1-1 | TRBV18 | CASSPLREGNTEAFF | TGTGCCAGCTCACCACTACGGGAAGGGAACACTGAAGCTTTCTTT
NA | TRBD1 | TRBJ2-3 | TRBV2 | CASSRDRGTDTQYF | TGTGCCAGCAGCAGGGACAGGGGGACAGATACGCAGTATTTT
NA | TRBD2 | TRBJ2-5 | TRBV5-1 | CASSSGLAGGQETQYF | TGCGCCAGCAGCTCGGGACTAGCGGGGGGCCAAGAGACCCAGTACTTC
NA | TRBD2 | TRBJ2-1 | TRBV6-2/TRBV6-3 | CASSRHGLAGANEQFF | TGTGCCAGCAGCCGACACGGACTAGCGGGAGCCAATGAGCAGTTCTTC
NA | NA | TRBJ2-6 | TRBV6-6 | CASKEGVEANVLTF | TGTGCCAGCAAAGAGGGCGTGGAGGCCAACGTCCTGACTTTC
NA | NA | TRBJ2-5 | TRBV2 | CASSVEGVGETQYF | TGTGCCAGCAGTGTAGAAGGGGTGGGGGAGACCCAGTACTTC
once | NA | TRBJ1-4 | TRBV12-5 | CASGKTGFTTNEKLFF | TGTGCTAGTGGTAAGACAGGCTTTACAACTAATGAAAAACTGTTTTTT
NA | TRBD1 | TRBJ1-2 | TRBV9 | CASSRSDDRAGGYTF | TGTGCCAGCAGCAGATCCGACGACAGGGCCGGGGGCTACACCTTC
once | TRBD2 | TRBJ2-7 | TRBV7-6 | CASSLNGGTFVDEQYF | TGTGCCAGCAGCTTAAACGGGGGGACTTTTGTCGACGAGCAGTACTTC
NA | NA | TRBJ1-1 | TRBV19 | CASMRTDNTEAFF | TGTGCCAGTATGAGGACAGACAACACTGAAGCTTTCTTT
NA | NA | TRBJ2-3 | TRBV2 | CASSEGLITDTQYF | TGTGCCAGCAGTGAGGGGCTAATCACAGATACGCAGTATTTT
NA | TRBD2 | TRBJ2-3 | TRBV25-1 | CASSPVGAGGYTQYF | TGTGCCAGCTCCCCAGTAGGAGCGGGGGGGTATACGCAGTATTTT
NA | NA | TRBJ2-1 | TRBV10-1 | CASSESNQYNEQFF | TGCGCCAGCAGTGAGTCCAACCAGTACAATGAGCAGTTCTTC
NA | TRBD1 | TRBJ2-6 | TRBV10-3 | CAISESIQGFSGANVLTF | TGTGCCATCAGTGAGTCCATACAGGGGTTTAGTGGGGCCAACGTCCTGACTTTC
NA | NA | TRBJ1-6 | TRBV30 | CAWSRKGDNSPLHF | TGTGCCTGGAGTCGTAAGGGGGATAATTCACCCCTCCACTTT
NA | TRBD1 | TRBJ1-1 | TRBV24-1 | CATSDGAGGGTNTEAFF | TGTGCCACCAGTGATGGGGCAGGGGGCGGAACGAACACTGAAGCTTTCTTT
NA | NA | TRBJ2-7 | TRBV7-6 | CASSWGDLSEQYF | TGTGCCAGCAGCTGGGGGGATTTGAGCGAGCAGTACTTC
few | TRBD1 | TRBJ1-6 | TRBV5-4 | CASSLQGNSPLHF | TGTGCCAGCAGCCTACAGGGGAATTCACCCCTCCACTTT
few | TRBD2 | TRBJ2-5 | TRBV5-6 | CASRVTSGVQETQYF | TGTGCCAGCAGGGTTACTAGCGGGGTCCAAGAGACCCAGTACTTC
NA | TRBD1 | TRBJ2-2 | TRBV29-1 | CSVGGTGFTGELFF | TGCAGCGTTGGGGGGACAGGGTTCACCGGGGAGCTGTTTTTT
NA | NA | TRBJ2-4 | TRBV6-5 | CASTPPGQGIQYF | TGTGCCAGCACTCCCCCCGGGCAGGGGATTCAGTACTTC
once | TRBD1 | TRBJ1-2 | TRBV7-9 | CASSLVGQGIYGYTF | TGTGCCAGCAGCTTGGTGGGACAGGGGATCTATGGCTACACCTTC
NA | NA | TRBJ1-1 | TRBV2 | CASSGRGNTEAFF | TGTGCCAGCAGTGGGCGAGGTAACACTGAAGCTTTCTTT